This TCR beta chain was obtained from a study of naive and memory T cell subsets. This clonotype came up many times. Its antigen is undetermined. V lost 6 bases and J lost 1, with 9 bases in between. The germline gives CDR1 MNHEY, CDR2 SVGAGI. The CDR3 loop spans 14 amino acids. Cells stained for CD3, CD4, CD8, CD45RA, CD27 and viability were sorted into four CD45RA/CD27 subsets. Points from the study as a whole: Naive repertoires, especially CD8, held a few larger clonotypes, possibly memory cells re-expressing CD45RA.

The beta constant-region primer was an equimolar mix of two oligonucleotides covering TRBC1 and TRBC2. Nested alpha and beta constant-region primers with the SP2 primer drove four PCR rounds on ligated cDNA. TCRdb passed the UMI-ligation and nested PCR reads through MiXCR, listing each CDR3 protein once. The sample has around 83,000 distinct CDR3 sequences; 11% are singletons. The receptor comes from a human donor in good health. Sequenced material: naive CD4+ T cells from blood. V gene TRBV6-5 combines with J gene TRBJ2-2; possibly TRBD1 for D (5 bases). This CDR3 is CASRLQGNTGELFF. The CDR3 DNA sequence: TGTGCCAGCAGACTGCAGGGGAACACCGGGGAGCTGTTTTTT.